The text below deals with one T cell receptor beta chain. The target antigen is unknown. This sample was taken from a study of cytotoxic CD8 clonotypes in ibrutinib-treated CLL. Study-wide background: Response material was collected after a median 12 months of treatment, range 6 to 36. When averaged across all of the samples, the counts came to 255,043 productive templates and 80,000 to 100,000 productive rearrangements.

Germline loops: CDR1 SGHRS, CDR2 YFSETQ. Losses at the gene ends were 0 bases for V and 4 bases for J; bases not matched to a gene: 0. This CDR3 is built from 14 residues. As input for TCR beta libraries, roughly 2 micrograms of genomic DNA came from cryopreserved PBMCs. The study's findings and limits: Progressing patients had sampling times that differed from those of sustained-remission patients.

Sequencing was performed with immunoSEQ multiplex PCR; in TCRdb, only in-frame clones are kept and a portion is missing. The table lists under 200,000 clones, 70% to 85% of them singletons. The sample consisted of PBMCs, taken after 12 months of ibrutinib treatment. This rearrangement joins TRBV5-1 to TRBJ1-1; the match to TRBD1 covers 10 bases. This receptor was taken from a human donor with chronic lymphocytic leukemia. CDR3 nucleotide sequence: TGCGCCAGCAGCTTGGGGACAGGGGGCACTGAAGCTTTCTTT. Translated, it gives CASSLGTGGTEAFF.